Reported below is one T cell receptor (beta chain). Its matching antigen is unknown. The libraries were made with immunoSEQ version 4 in survey mode. The table came from immunoSEQ multiplex PCR; TCRdb's copy has only in-frame clones and leaves some out. The repertoire holds 25,000 to 35,000 clones, with roughly 80% as singletons. This entry belongs to a study of persistence of HIV-infected CD4 T cells. Cells were stimulated with CMV-infected fibroblast lysates at about 9.4 ug/mL. CD40L/CD69 double-negative CD45RO-high memory CD4+ T cells were collected. Plasma HIV-1 RNA stayed below 50 copies/mL for at least 4 years. CD8+ T cells were removed from PBMCs prior to stimulation. For around 19 hours, CD8-depleted PBMCs received anti-CD28/CD49d costimulation, a CD40-blocking antibody and enfuvirtide. The junction had 8 bases not matched to a gene; V was cut back by 5 bases and J by 5 bases. The CDR3 spans 15 residues. CDR1 is MNHEY and CDR2 is SVGEGT in the germline V gene.

Source: CD4+ T cells sorted from PBMCs after roughly 19-hour stimulation, taken from a patient who received antiretroviral therapy. The TCR comes from an adult man with HIV who was CMV-seropositive. The V call is TRBV6-2 or TRBV6-3, the J call TRBJ2-1; 8 bases line up with TRBD2. For the CDR3, the DNA is TGTGCCAGCAGTCCCCGAGAGCGGGGGAACAATGAGCAGTTCTTC. It translates to CASSPRERGNNEQFF.